A selection of T cell receptor beta chains follows, all from one sample in a study of shared clonotypes between healthy human individuals. Generated by immunoSEQ multiplex PCR, the TCRdb table keeps only in-frame clones and is missing some. The table has hundreds of thousands of clones, 96% seen once. Sequenced input: naive CD4+ T cells sorted from blood. These TCRs come from a woman between 25 and 40 years old in good health. Both conserved end residues are part of each CDR3. D genes are given only for firm matches. Not every row has a clone size; where given, it reads once, few, many or a size class.

DNA: TGCGCCAGCAGCCTCCCTGCCCGCTTAGCCAAAAACATTCAGTACTTC; CDR3: CASSLPARLAKNIQYF; J: TRBJ2-4; size: NA; V: TRBV4-1; D: NA
DNA: TGTGCCAGCAGCGTAGGGGACGGTCAGGGCACTGAAGCTTTCTTT; CDR3: CASSVGDGQGTEAFF; J: TRBJ1-1; size: NA; V: TRBV9; D: NA
DNA: TGCGCCAGCAGCGAGTTAGCGGGAGGGCGAGGAGAGACCCAGTACTTC; CDR3: CASSELAGGRGETQYF; J: TRBJ2-5; size: once; V: TRBV5-1; D: TRBD2
DNA: TGTGCCAGCAGAAAAAGGGGGGCGGCCTACGAGCAGTACTTC; CDR3: CASRKRGAAYEQYF; J: TRBJ2-7; size: NA; V: TRBV28; D: NA
DNA: TGTGCCAGCAGCACCTCCGGCGAGGGCGGGACTAGCGGGAGAGGAAATGAGCAGTTCTTC; CDR3: CASSTSGEGGTSGRGNEQFF; J: TRBJ2-1; size: NA; V: TRBV28; D: TRBD2
DNA: TGCAGCGTGGACAGGGGCGGAACAGAAGCTTTCTTT; CDR3: CSVDRGGTEAFF; J: TRBJ1-1; size: NA; V: TRBV29-1; D: TRBD1
DNA: TGTGCCAGCAGTTCCTCAACCTCAGGGCATCAGCCCCAGCATTTT; CDR3: CASSSSTSGHQPQHF; J: TRBJ1-5; size: NA; V: TRBV6-5; D: NA
DNA: TGTGCCAGCAGTTTATGGCCCCTGGACAGCAGCCCCACTTATGGCTACACCTTC; CDR3: CASSLWPLDSSPTYGYTF; J: TRBJ1-2; size: NA; V: TRBV28; D: NA
DNA: TGTGCCAGCAGCACGAGTGAGGCGCAATCCCAAGAGACCCAGTACTTC; CDR3: CASSTSEAQSQETQYF; J: TRBJ2-5; size: NA; V: TRBV7-4; D: NA
DNA: TGTGCCAGTAGTCCAATTGGGCAGGCCTACGAGCAGTACTTC; CDR3: CASSPIGQAYEQYF; J: TRBJ2-7; size: once; V: TRBV19; D: NA
DNA: TGCGCCAGCAGCACGGGACGGGTGAACACCGGGGAGCTGTTTTTT; CDR3: CASSTGRVNTGELFF; J: TRBJ2-2; size: NA; V: TRBV5-1; D: NA
DNA: TGTGCCAGTAGTATCTCGGGACAGAAGAATCAGCCCCAGCATTTT; CDR3: CASSISGQKNQPQHF; J: TRBJ1-5; size: NA; V: TRBV19; D: TRBD1
DNA: TGTGCCAGCAGCCAGGAGGAGTGGGGGACCCAGTACTTC; CDR3: CASSQEEWGTQYF; J: TRBJ2-5; size: NA; V: TRBV7-3; D: NA
DNA: TGTGCCACCAGCATAACAGGGAGGCAGCCCCAGCATTTT; CDR3: CATSITGRQPQHF; J: TRBJ1-5; size: NA; V: TRBV15; D: NA
DNA: TGTGCCAGCAGCCCTATCAGCGAATCAATCTACGAGCAGTACTTC; CDR3: CASSPISESIYEQYF; J: TRBJ2-7; size: NA; V: TRBV7-8; D: NA
DNA: TGTGCCAGCAGCTTAGGTACCAGATTTTCCCCCTACGAGCAGTACTTC; CDR3: CASSLGTRFSPYEQYF; J: TRBJ2-7; size: NA; V: TRBV11-2; D: NA
DNA: TGTGCCAGCAGCGTAGAGCCAGCCGGTAGCTCTGGAAACACCATATATTTT; CDR3: CASSVEPAGSSGNTIYF; J: TRBJ1-3; size: NA; V: TRBV9; D: NA
DNA: TGTGCCAGCAGTTACCAGGGGGCCAGCACTGAAGCTTTCTTT; CDR3: CASSYQGASTEAFF; J: TRBJ1-1; size: NA; V: TRBV6-5; D: TRBD1
DNA: TGTGCCAGTACCACCTTCGCCGGGACAGGGGGAAACACCATATATTTT; CDR3: CASTTFAGTGGNTIYF; J: TRBJ1-3; size: NA; V: TRBV19; D: TRBD1
DNA: TGTGCCAGCAGCGTAGGAGTGCGACAGGGGGGGCAAGAGACCCAGTACTTC; CDR3: CASSVGVRQGGQETQYF; J: TRBJ2-5; size: NA; V: TRBV9; D: TRBD1
DNA: TGTGCCAGCAGTTTTGTTCGGAAGGGCTTGAGCAGCAATCAGCCCCAGCATTTT; CDR3: CASSFVRKGLSSNQPQHF; J: TRBJ1-5; size: once; V: TRBV28; D: NA
DNA: TGTGCCAGCAGCTTGTATACAGGCCCTGAGGCTGAAGCTTTCTTT; CDR3: CASSLYTGPEAEAFF; J: TRBJ1-1; size: NA; V: TRBV7-2; D: NA
DNA: TGTGCCAGCAGTTTACCCCCCCGGGTTGGGGAAAAACTGTTTTTT; CDR3: CASSLPPRVGEKLFF; J: TRBJ1-4; size: NA; V: TRBV28; D: NA
DNA: TGTGCCAGCAGTGAATCCCCCGGGGGGAGCTCCTACGAGCAGTACTTC; CDR3: CASSESPGGSSYEQYF; J: TRBJ2-7; size: NA; V: TRBV25-1; D: TRBD2
DNA: TGTGCCAGCTCAGTAAGCAATTCTGGGGCCAACGTCCTGACTTTC; CDR3: CASSVSNSGANVLTF; J: TRBJ2-6; size: NA; V: TRBV18; D: NA
DNA: TGTGCCAGCAGTTCCACCGTGCAGCTCAGTGGAGCAGATACGCAGTATTTT; CDR3: CASSSTVQLSGADTQYF; J: TRBJ2-3; size: NA; V: TRBV28; D: NA
DNA: TGTGCCAGCAGCCCTCTCAGGGCGTTGGGCTACACCTTC; CDR3: CASSPLRALGYTF; J: TRBJ1-2; size: NA; V: TRBV28; D: NA
DNA: TGTGCCAGCAGCTGGGGAGTTTCCTACGAGCAGTACTTC; CDR3: CASSWGVSYEQYF; J: TRBJ2-7; size: NA; V: TRBV13; D: NA
DNA: TGTGCCAGCATAAATGGAGAGGGAAAAGGGACTGAAGCTTTCTTT; CDR3: CASINGEGKGTEAFF; J: TRBJ1-1; size: NA; V: TRBV28; D: NA
DNA: TGTGCCAGCAGTTCCCGAGACAGGGGGTTTTTCACTGAAGCTTTCTTT; CDR3: CASSSRDRGFFTEAFF; J: TRBJ1-1; size: NA; V: TRBV28; D: TRBD1
DNA: TGTGCCAGCAGCTTAGCAGGGGGCTCCAGTCAGCCCCAGCATTTT; CDR3: CASSLAGGSSQPQHF; J: TRBJ1-5; size: NA; V: TRBV11-2; D: TRBD1
DNA: TGTGCCAGCAGTTCCACCGGGACTAGCTCCTACGAGCAGTACTTC; CDR3: CASSSTGTSSYEQYF; J: TRBJ2-7; size: NA; V: TRBV6-6; D: TRBD2
DNA: TGTGCCAGTAGTAGTCCGGGACAGACCTACGAGCAGTACTTC; CDR3: CASSSPGQTYEQYF; J: TRBJ2-7; size: NA; V: TRBV19; D: TRBD1
DNA: TGTGCCAGCAGTGCGGGGTACGAGCAGTACTTC; CDR3: CASSAGYEQYF; J: TRBJ2-7; size: NA; V: TRBV2; D: NA
DNA: TGTGCCAGCAGCCCATGGGGGGGGCCTGAGCAGTTCTTC; CDR3: CASSPWGGPEQFF; J: TRBJ2-1; size: NA; V: TRBV5-6; D: NA
DNA: TGTGCCAGCAGTCCCTCGACAGGGGCTGGGGCCCAGTACTTC; CDR3: CASSPSTGAGAQYF; J: TRBJ2-5; size: once; V: TRBV28; D: TRBD1
DNA: TGCGCCAGCAGCTTGGGAGGTGCCGGGACAGGGACCTACGAGCAGTACTTC; CDR3: CASSLGGAGTGTYEQYF; J: TRBJ2-7; size: NA; V: TRBV5-1; D: TRBD1
DNA: TGTGCCAGCAGCTTAGACCAAGAGACCCAGTACTTC; CDR3: CASSLDQETQYF; J: TRBJ2-5; size: few; V: TRBV11-2; D: NA
DNA: TGTGCCAGCAGTGGGGGCGGGGTCCCCAACTCTGGGGCCAACGTCCTGACTTTC; CDR3: CASSGGGVPNSGANVLTF; J: TRBJ2-6; size: NA; V: TRBV27; D: NA
DNA: TGTGCCAGCAGTCTTGACAGGAACAATCAGCCCCAGCATTTT; CDR3: CASSLDRNNQPQHF; J: TRBJ1-5; size: NA; V: TRBV28; D: NA
DNA: TGTGCCAGTATAGGACGCCCCTCTGGAAACACCATATATTTT; CDR3: CASIGRPSGNTIYF; J: TRBJ1-3; size: NA; V: TRBV28; D: NA
DNA: TGTGCCAGCAGTTCAGGGGGATCAACTAATGAAAAACTGTTTTTT; CDR3: CASSSGGSTNEKLFF; J: TRBJ1-4; size: NA; V: TRBV28; D: TRBD1
DNA: TGCGCCAGCAGCTGGGGGACGGCCTACGAGCAGTACTTC; CDR3: CASSWGTAYEQYF; J: TRBJ2-7; size: once; V: TRBV5-1; D: NA
DNA: TGTGCCAGCAGTCTACAATATGGGGCCAACGTCCTGACTTTC; CDR3: CASSLQYGANVLTF; J: TRBJ2-6; size: few; V: TRBV28; D: NA
DNA: TGTGCCAGCTCACGGAGGGGACAGGGTATTGAGCCCCAGCATTTT; CDR3: CASSRRGQGIEPQHF; J: TRBJ1-5; size: NA; V: TRBV18; D: TRBD1
DNA: TGTGCCAGCAGTCCAGCCGGGACAGGGTCCTACGAGCAGTACTTC; CDR3: CASSPAGTGSYEQYF; J: TRBJ2-7; size: NA; V: TRBV28; D: TRBD1
DNA: TGCGCCAGCAGCGACGGGACTCCTACCTACGAGCAGTACTTC; CDR3: CASSDGTPTYEQYF; J: TRBJ2-7; size: NA; V: TRBV5-1; D: NA
DNA: TGCGCCAGCAGCCCGACTAGCGGGAGTTCCACAGATACGCAGTATTTT; CDR3: CASSPTSGSSTDTQYF; J: TRBJ2-3; size: NA; V: TRBV4-1; D: TRBD2
DNA: TGTGCCAGCAACGCACAGGGAGACCTCTCCTACAATGAGCAGTTCTTC; CDR3: CASNAQGDLSYNEQFF; J: TRBJ2-1; size: NA; V: TRBV2; D: NA
DNA: TGTGCCAGTAAAGATGAACAGGGAGACGAGCAGTACTTC; CDR3: CASKDEQGDEQYF; J: TRBJ2-7; size: NA; V: TRBV19; D: NA
DNA: TGTGCCTGGCAGCCCAGGAGCTCTGGAAACACCATATATTTT; CDR3: CAWQPRSSGNTIYF; J: TRBJ1-3; size: NA; V: TRBV30; D: NA
DNA: TGTGCCAGTGTACCCGGTCGAAGGGTGGTAGACACTGAAGCTTTCTTT; CDR3: CASVPGRRVVDTEAFF; J: TRBJ1-1; size: NA; V: TRBV19; D: NA
DNA: TGTGCCAGTATGACACCGAACTCTGGGGCCAACGTCCTGACTTTC; CDR3: CASMTPNSGANVLTF; J: TRBJ2-6; size: NA; V: TRBV19; D: NA
DNA: TGTGCCAGCAGTTTCGGTACCGTATTCAGCAATCAGCCCCAGCATTTT; CDR3: CASSFGTVFSNQPQHF; J: TRBJ1-5; size: NA; V: TRBV28; D: NA
DNA: TGTGCCAGCAGTGCCACAGGGGGACCTGGAAACACCATATATTTT; CDR3: CASSATGGPGNTIYF; J: TRBJ1-3; size: NA; V: TRBV6-5; D: TRBD1
DNA: TGTGCCAGCAGCCAAGAATGGGCGGCGACCAGAGGAACTGAAGCTTTCTTT; CDR3: CASSQEWAATRGTEAFF; J: TRBJ1-1; size: NA; V: TRBV4-2; D: NA
DNA: TGCGCCAGCAGCCTGGGACACACTAACTATGGCTACACCTTC; CDR3: CASSLGHTNYGYTF; J: TRBJ1-2; size: NA; V: TRBV5-1; D: NA
DNA: TGTGCCATCAGTGAGTCGGAGGGGCAGGAGCAGTTCTTC; CDR3: CAISESEGQEQFF; J: TRBJ2-1; size: NA; V: TRBV10-3; D: NA
DNA: TGTGCCAGCTCACCACGGCAGGGTAGTCAGCCCCAGCATTTT; CDR3: CASSPRQGSQPQHF; J: TRBJ1-5; size: NA; V: TRBV18; D: NA